Listed here are 19 T cell receptor beta chains from one sample, sequenced in a study of blood T cells in healthy people across ages. A second PCR of about 7 to 12 cycles used a sample-barcoded 5' primer and a J-beta primer mix. TCRdb reprocessed the 5' RACE reads via MiXCR and lists one record per CDR3 protein. Of 730,000 or so distinct CDR3 sequences in the sample, around 41% were seen once. Sequenced input: blood. All receptors come from a man aged 80 or over in good health.

This clonotype was picked up a small number of times. The genes are TRBV20-1 and TRBJ1-1; D perhaps matches TRBD1 (6 bases). From germline, CDR1 is DFQATT and CDR2 SNEGSKA (reference sequence). This CDR3 has 13 amino acids. Trimming removed 5 bases at V and 4 bases at J, with 14 bases between. CDR3: CSADSGGGTEAFF. The CDR3 DNA reads TGCAGTGCTGACAGCGGGGGCGGCACTGAAGCTTTCTTT.

This clonotype was detected a few times. The chain employs TRBV6-2 or TRBV6-3 and TRBJ2-1; D remains ambiguous. There are 11 residues in the CDR3. Germline V gene lookup returns CDR1 MNHEY and CDR2 SVGEGT. V lost 7 bases to trimming and J lost 8 bases, with 9 bases between them. CDR3 DNA sequence: TGTGCCAGCAAGAGACGGGATGAGCAGTTCTTC. Its protein product is CASKRRDEQFF.

The chain has TRBV20-1 and TRBJ1-5, with D possibly being TRBD1 (5 bases). This CDR3 comprises 14 residues. V gave up 3 bases and J gave up 9 bases, with 18 bases separating them. The germline CDR1 and CDR2 sequences are DFQATT and SNEGSKA (reference sequence). The CDR3 DNA reads as TGCAGTGCTAGTGAAGGGGCTGAGGGGTGGCCCCAGCATTTT. This translates into CSASEGAEGWPQHF.

Points on this clonotype: Just one base apart from a much larger clone, this may be a read error. The chain joins TRBV5-1 to TRBJ2-1; 7 nucleotides agree with TRBD2. Per germline, CDR1 SGHRS and CDR2 YFSETQ. The CDR3 runs 15 residues. Trimming at V came to 3 bases and at J to 10 bases, leaving 13 bases not matched to a gene. CDR3 region: CASSWTGGGPDEQFF. In DNA, the CDR3 is TGCGCCAGCAGCTGGACTGGGGGAGGGCCGGACGAGCAGTTCTTC.

The rearrangement links TRBV20-1 to TRBJ2-7, with a weak D call TRBD2 (5 bases). The tail of the sequence fits TRBJ2-5 better, so the J call may be wrong. The CDR3 extends over 14 amino acids. Looked up from germline, CDR1 is DFQATT and CDR2 is SNEGSKA (reference sequence). CDR3: CSASLDGGGETQYF. In nucleotides, the CDR3 is TGCAGTGCTTCCCTAGACGGAGGCGGAGAGACCCAGTACTTC.

V and J are TRBV12-3 or TRBV12-4 and TRBJ2-1; D possibly corresponds to TRBD2 (7 bases). The V gene lost 10 bases and the J gene lost 6 bases, with 19 bases spanning the gap. The CDR3 extends over 14 amino acids. DNA of the CDR3: TGTGCCACCGCGGGGGCGCGGTCAGCCAATGAGCAGTTCTTC. Translating it yields CATAGARSANEQFF.

This chain uses TRBV20-1 with TRBJ2-7, with D possibly matching TRBD2 (7 bases). The end of the DNA is better explained by TRBJ2-5, so the J call may be wrong. The CDR3 consists of 16 residues. The germline CDR1 and CDR2 sequences are DFQATT and SNEGSKA (reference sequence). The CDR3 loop is CSARDNSGRGGETQYF. CDR3 coding DNA: TGCAGTGCTAGAGATAATAGTGGCAGGGGAGGGGAGACCCAGTACTTC.

This clonotype was seen a handful of times. J is TRBJ2-1 and V is TRBV5-1; D might be TRBD1 or TRBD2, each matching 5 bases. The CDR3 is made up of 16 amino acids. Germline V gene sequence: CDR1 SGHRS, CDR2 YFSETQ. Trimming pared 0 bases from V and 7 bases from J, leaving 17 bases between. The CDR3: CASSLAKGTTENEQFF. CDR3 nucleotides: TGCGCCAGCAGCTTGGCCAAAGGGACCACGGAAAATGAGCAGTTCTTC.

This clonotype was observed a handful of times. V is TRBV18 and J is TRBJ2-1; possibly TRBD1 or TRBD2 for D (6 bases each). The V end was cut by 3 bases, the J end by 0 bases, with 15 bases between. CDR3 length equals 17 residues. Per germline, CDR1 KGHSH and CDR2 LQKENI. The CDR3 loop is CASSPRGRSSSYNEQFF. The CDR3, as DNA: TGTGCCAGCTCACCCCGGGGGCGCTCTTCCTCCTACAATGAGCAGTTCTTC. Using reference TRBV18 and TRBJ2-1 for the parts outside the CDR3, the full variable domain is NAGVMQNPRHLVRRRGQEARLRCSPMKGHSHVYWYRQLPEEGLKFMVYLQKENIIDESGMPKERFSAEFPKEGPSILRIQQVVRGDSAAYFCASSPRGRSSSYNEQFFGPGTRLTVL.

This clonotype was recorded once. One end of the junction is discordant with germline, which a read error may explain. The V call is TRBV9, the J call TRBJ2-2; no definite D call. CDR1 is SGDLS, CDR2 YYNGEE, per germline. The CDR3 consists of 14 residues. This chain's CDR3 is CASSVVMEPGELFF. CDR3 DNA sequence: TGTGCCAGCAGTGTAGTGATGGAACCCGGGGAGCTGTTTTTT. The variable domain in full, with the rest retrieved from reference TRBV9 and TRBJ2-2, is DSGVTQTPKHLITATGQRVTLRCSPRSGDLSVYWYQQSLDQGLQFLIQYYNGEERAKGNILERFSAQQFPDLHSELNLSSLELGDSALYFCASSVVMEPGELFFGEGSRLTVL.

The chain uses TRBV9 and TRBJ2-1; 12 bases fit TRBD1. The DNA end lines up better with TRBJ2-7; the J call may be wrong. The germline CDR1 and CDR2 sequences are SGDLS and YYNGEE. This CDR3 region has 19 residues. The CDR3 loop reads CASSVAPNYGDRGLGEQYF. The DNA for the CDR3 is TGTGCCAGCAGCGTAGCTCCAAATTACGGGGACAGGGGGCTTGGTGAGCAGTACTTC.

This clonotype has a single count. V is TRBV20-1 and J is TRBJ2-1, with TRBD2 identical over 14 bases. The end of the DNA aligns better with TRBJ2-7, so the J call may be wrong. CDR1 is DFQATT and CDR2 is SNEGSKA in the germline V gene (reference sequence). The CDR3 covers 17 residues. The CDR3 loop reads CSVSRGLAGDPYNEQYF. CDR3 coding DNA: TGCAGTGTCAGCAGGGGACTAGCGGGAGACCCCTACAATGAGCAGTACTTC.

Many counts were recorded for this clonotype. The genes are TRBV5-5 and TRBJ2-1; no clear D gene. V was pared by 0 bases and J by 5 bases, with 6 bases between. Germline V gene sequence: CDR1 SGHKS, CDR2 YYEKEE (reference sequence). The length of the CDR3 is 13 residues. CDR3 sequence: CASSLDGNNEQFF. CDR3 coding DNA: TGTGCCAGCAGCTTGGACGGAAACAATGAGCAGTTCTTC.

V is TRBV29-1 and J is TRBJ1-5; D is uncertain. Germline CDR1 and CDR2: SQVTM and ANQGSEA. V was clipped by 1 base and J by 5 bases, with 12 bases between them. The CDR3 has 14 residues. Written as DNA, the CDR3 is TGCAGCGTTGAAGGAAACGGGAACGATCAGCCCCAGCATTTT. Amino acids: CSVEGNGNDQPQHF. Together with reference TRBV29-1 and TRBJ1-5, the CDR3 gives the full variable domain: SAVISQKPSRDICQRGTSLTIQCQVDSQVTMMFWYRQQPGQSLTLIATANQGSEATYESGFVIDKFPISRPNLTFSTLTVSNMSPEDSSIYLCSVEGNGNDQPQHFGDGTRLSIL.

There are many counts of this clonotype. The rearrangement links TRBV25-1 to TRBJ2-7, with 9 bases lining up with TRBD1. V lost 5 bases to trimming and J lost 7 bases; unmatched junction nucleotides: 6. From germline, CDR1 is MGHDK and CDR2 SYGVNS. The CDR3 runs to 13 residues. CDR3 sequence reads: CASSKQGAKEQYF. The CDR3 region has the DNA TGTGCCAGCAGTAAACAGGGGGCGAAGGAGCAGTACTTC.

In this sample, this clonotype turned up many times. The J gene is TRBJ2-3, the V gene TRBV3-1, with D possibly matching TRBD2 (6 bases). The CDR3 is 12 residues long. The V and J ends lost 4 bases and 5 bases respectively, with 7 bases between them. CDR1 LGHDT and CDR2 YNNKEL come from the germline V gene (reference sequence). CDR3 nucleotides: TGTGCCAGCAGCCGGGACTTAGATACGCAGTATTTT. This encodes CASSRDLDTQYF.

This clonotype was counted between two and nine times. The gene calls are TRBV6-2 or TRBV6-3 and TRBJ2-1; TRBD2 aligns across 14 bases. The CDR3 length is 16 residues. Germline V gene lookup returns CDR1 MNHEY and CDR2 SVGEGT. The V gene end was trimmed by 7 bases and the J gene end by 7 bases; junction bases not matched to a gene: 9. CDR3 in amino acids: CASTGLAGGTVNEQFF. In nucleotides, the CDR3 is TGTGCCAGCACCGGACTAGCGGGGGGCACCGTAAATGAGCAGTTCTTC.

The chain recombines TRBV6-5 with TRBJ2-6; 12 nucleotides align to TRBD1. Germline CDR1 reads MNHEY; CDR2 reads SVGAGI. The CDR3 consists of 18 residues. V lost 0 bases and J lost 1; bases outside the gene matches: 1. This chain's CDR3 is CASSYSGQGASGANVLTF. The CDR3 region has the DNA TGTGCCAGCAGTTACTCGGGACAGGGGGCTTCTGGGGCCAACGTCCTGACTTTC.

This clonotype was counted a few times. The chain has TRBV29-1 and TRBJ1-1, with D possibly matching TRBD1 (5 bases). The CDR3 runs 14 residues. Germline V gene sequence: CDR1 SQVTM, CDR2 ANQGSEA. V lost 4 bases, J lost 0 bases, and 12 bases lay in between. The CDR3 nucleotides read TGCAGCGTTGTTAACAGGCTCATGAACACTGAAGCTTTCTTT. It encodes CSVVNRLMNTEAFF.